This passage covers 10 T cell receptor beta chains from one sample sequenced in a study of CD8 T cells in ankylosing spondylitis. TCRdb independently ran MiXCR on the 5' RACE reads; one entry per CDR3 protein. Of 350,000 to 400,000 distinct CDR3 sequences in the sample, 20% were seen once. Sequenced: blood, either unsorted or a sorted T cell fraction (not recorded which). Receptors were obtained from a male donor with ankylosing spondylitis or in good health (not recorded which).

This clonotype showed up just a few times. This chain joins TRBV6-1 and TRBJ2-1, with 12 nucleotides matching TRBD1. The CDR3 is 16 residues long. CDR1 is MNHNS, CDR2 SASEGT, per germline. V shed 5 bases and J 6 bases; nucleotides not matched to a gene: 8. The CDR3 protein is CASSTSRDRGRNEQFF. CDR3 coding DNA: TGTGCCAGCAGTACCTCACGGGACAGGGGGCGCAATGAGCAGTTCTTC.

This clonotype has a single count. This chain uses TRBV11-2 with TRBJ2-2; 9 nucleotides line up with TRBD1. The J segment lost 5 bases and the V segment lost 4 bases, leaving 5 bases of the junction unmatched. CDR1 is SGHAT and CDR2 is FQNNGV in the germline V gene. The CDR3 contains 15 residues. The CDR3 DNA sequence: TGTGCCAGCAGCTCCGGGACAGGGTGGACCGGGGAGCTGTTTTTT. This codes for CASSSGTGWTGELFF. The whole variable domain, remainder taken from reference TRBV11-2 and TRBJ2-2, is EAGVAQSPRYKIIEKRQSVAFWCNPISGHATLYWYQQILGQGPKLLIQFQNNGVVDDSQLPKDRFSAERLKGVDSTLKIQPAKLEDSAVYLCASSSGTGWTGELFFGEGSRLTVL.

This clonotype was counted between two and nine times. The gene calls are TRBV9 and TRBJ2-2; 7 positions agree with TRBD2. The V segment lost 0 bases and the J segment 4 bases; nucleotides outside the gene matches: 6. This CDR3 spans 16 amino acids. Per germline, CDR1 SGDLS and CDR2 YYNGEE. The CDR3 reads CASSVDGGSGTGELFF. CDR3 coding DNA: TGTGCCAGCAGCGTAGACGGGGGGTCGGGCACCGGGGAGCTGTTTTTT.

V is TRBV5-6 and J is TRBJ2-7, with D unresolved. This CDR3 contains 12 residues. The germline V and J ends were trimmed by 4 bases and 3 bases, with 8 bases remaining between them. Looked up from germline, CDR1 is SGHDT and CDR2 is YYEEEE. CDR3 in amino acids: CASSAWDYEQYF. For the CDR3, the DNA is TGTGCCAGCAGCGCTTGGGACTACGAGCAGTACTTC.

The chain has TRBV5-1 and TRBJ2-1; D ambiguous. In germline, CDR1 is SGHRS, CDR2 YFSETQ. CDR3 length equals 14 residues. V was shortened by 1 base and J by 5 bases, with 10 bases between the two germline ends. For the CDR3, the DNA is TGCGCCAGCAGCTTGTTTAGGGTTGACAATGAGCAGTTCTTC. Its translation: CASSLFRVDNEQFF.

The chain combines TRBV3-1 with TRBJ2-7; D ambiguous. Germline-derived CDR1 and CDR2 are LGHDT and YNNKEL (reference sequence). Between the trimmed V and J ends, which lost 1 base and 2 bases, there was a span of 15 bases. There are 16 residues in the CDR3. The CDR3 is CASSQGDGPRTYEQYF. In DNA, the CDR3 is TGTGCCAGCAGCCAAGGCGACGGTCCTCGTACCTACGAGCAGTACTTC.

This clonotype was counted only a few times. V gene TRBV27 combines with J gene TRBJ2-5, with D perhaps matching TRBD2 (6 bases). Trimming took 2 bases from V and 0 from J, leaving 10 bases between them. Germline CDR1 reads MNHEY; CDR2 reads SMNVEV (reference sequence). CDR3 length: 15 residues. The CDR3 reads CASSLTWGDQETQYF. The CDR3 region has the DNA TGTGCCAGCAGTTTAACTTGGGGGGACCAAGAGACCCAGTACTTC.

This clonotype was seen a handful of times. CDR3 DNA sequence: TGTGCCAGCAGCACCGAATGGACCCCCGGCTACGAGCAGTACTTC. Translation: CASSTEWTPGYEQYF. This chain uses TRBV28 with TRBJ2-7; no reliable D call. Trimming removed 6 bases at V and 3 bases at J, with 18 bases between. Germline V gives CDR1 MDHEN, CDR2 SYDVKM. The length of the CDR3 is 15 residues.

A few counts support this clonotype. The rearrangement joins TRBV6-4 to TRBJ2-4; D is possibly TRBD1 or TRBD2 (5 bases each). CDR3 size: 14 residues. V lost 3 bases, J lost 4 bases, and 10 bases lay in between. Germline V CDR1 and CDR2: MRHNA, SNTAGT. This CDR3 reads CASSEGTVKNIQYF. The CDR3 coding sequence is TGTGCCAGCAGTGAAGGGACGGTGAAAAACATTCAGTACTTC.

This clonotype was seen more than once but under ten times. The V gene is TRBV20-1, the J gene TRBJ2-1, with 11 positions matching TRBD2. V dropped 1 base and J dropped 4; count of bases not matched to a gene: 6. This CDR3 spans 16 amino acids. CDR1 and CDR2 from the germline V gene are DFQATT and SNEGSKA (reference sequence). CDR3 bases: TGCAGTGCTAGAGCACTGACTAGCGGGGAATACAATGAGCAGTTCTTC. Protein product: CSARALTSGEYNEQFF.